This T cell receptor beta chain stems from a study of blood T cell repertoires in COVID-19. V was shortened by 4 bases and J by 5 bases, with 12 bases between the two germline ends. The CDR3 is 13 amino acids. Germline V gene sequence: CDR1 SGHRS, CDR2 YFSETQ. Generated by immunoSEQ multiplex PCR, the TCRdb table keeps only in-frame clones and is missing some. The data show roughly 200,000 clones, with about 91% seen just once and under 2.5% held by the top ten. The material sequenced was PBMCs or T cells enriched from blood (not recorded which). The V call is TRBV5-1, the J call TRBJ1-1; a weak D match, TRBD1 (5 bases). The receptor was derived from a woman in her 40s with acute COVID-19. Here the CDR3 reads CASSEGVRTEAFF. Here the CDR3 DNA reads TGCGCCAGCAGCGAAGGGGTGAGAACTGAAGCTTTCTTT.